This T cell receptor beta chain was retrieved from a study of shared clonotypes between healthy human individuals. Turning to this clone: This sample also contains other DNA sequences that code for the same CDR3.

Adults of Caucasian background living in Nashville, Tennessee made up all donors. TCRdb's copy holds only in-frame clones and misses some; the assay was immunoSEQ multiplex PCR. The profile covers 2 million to 2.5 million clones, with more than 90% appearing a single time and around 0.13% taken by the ten largest. The CDR3 is 15 residues long. V lost 1 base and J lost 0, with 7 bases in between. The germline CDR1 and CDR2 sequences are SNHLY and FYNNEI. The J gene is TRBJ2-4, the V gene TRBV2, with a tentative D call TRBD2 (6 bases). The source of this sequence is a young man in good health. Sample: naive CD4+ T cells sorted from blood. As for subset: CD45RA+ positively selected. DNA of the CDR3: TGTGCCAGCAGTGAAGGGGGGGTAGCCAAAAACATTCAGTACTTC. The encoded protein is CASSEGGVAKNIQYF.